This TCR beta chain emerged from a study of blood T cell repertoires in COVID-19. In the study's own analysis: Cell counts per sample came from amplifying reference gene primers. Profiled with immunoSEQ multiplex PCR; TCRdb holds only in-frame clones, not every one. D and trimming were read from the DNA, whereas the V and J calls and clone size are those reported in that table. The sample yields roughly 250,000 clones, about four fifths seen once. This clone was seen just once. CDR3 length equals 18 residues. From germline, CDR1 is SGHDN and CDR2 FVKESK. Germline trimming cut 3 bases from V and 2 bases from J; bases unmatched to any gene: 10.

The sample consisted of PBMCs or T cells enriched from blood (not recorded which). This TCR was recovered from a woman aged 40 to 50 who had been exposed to COVID-19. The J gene is TRBJ2-6, the V gene TRBV14, with TRBD1 identical over 7 bases. The CDR3 sequence is CASSHSTGWRAGANVLTF. The CDR3 nucleotides read TGTGCCAGCAGCCACTCGACAGGGTGGAGAGCTGGGGCCAACGTCCTGACTTTC.